Following are 7 T cell receptor beta chains from one sample sequenced in a study of cytomegalovirus exposure and HLA in healthy donors. PCR was performed using 60 Vbeta and 13 Jbeta primers. The table came from immunoSEQ multiplex PCR; TCRdb's copy has only in-frame clones and leaves some out. This sample has 120,000 to 150,000 clones, with over 60% found just once. Sequencing was performed on PBMCs. These receptors all come from a woman in her thirties in good health and CMV-seronegative.

The V gene is TRBV7-6, the J gene TRBJ2-3; TRBD2 is a possible D gene (6 bases). CDR1 and CDR2 (germline): SGHVS, FNYEAQ. V lost 4 bases and J lost 2, with 13 bases in between. There are 15 residues in the CDR3. CDR3 in amino acids: CASSSRGLFTDTQYF. In DNA form, the CDR3 reads TGTGCCAGCAGCTCACGGGGACTTTTCACAGATACGCAGTATTTT.

The rearrangement uses TRBV2 and TRBJ2-7; D call uncertain. CDR3 length: 13 amino acids. The V gene lost 6 bases and the J gene lost 6 bases, with 15 bases spanning the gap. Germline values: CDR1 SNHLY, CDR2 FYNNEI. CDR3 DNA: TGTGCCAGCAGGTTCCCACCTAGAGCCGAGCAGTACTTC. Protein product: CASRFPPRAEQYF.

The V and J genes are TRBV19 and TRBJ1-2, with TRBD1 matching 8 bases. Germline values: CDR1 LNHDA, CDR2 SQIVND (reference sequence). Germline trimming cut 5 bases from V and 6 bases from J; bases unmatched to any gene: 8. The CDR3 spans 14 residues. The DNA for the CDR3 is TGTGCCAGTAGTGCCTCGACAGGGGTAGATGGCTACACCTTC. Its translation is CASSASTGVDGYTF. The entire variable domain, with the rest obtained from reference TRBV19 and TRBJ1-2, is as follows: DGGITQSPKYLFRKEGQNVTLSCEQNLNHDAMYWYRQDPGQGLRLIYYSQIVNDFQKGDIAEGYSVSREKKESFPLTVTSAQKNPTAFYLCASSASTGVDGYTFGSGTRLTVV.

The chain has TRBV30 and TRBJ1-1; 12 bases map to TRBD1. The CDR3 spans 17 residues. V dropped 1 base and J dropped 1; count of bases not matched to a gene: 7. The germline gives CDR1 GTSNPN, CDR2 SVGIG (reference sequence). CDR3 loop: CAWSAGQGASGNTEAFF. The CDR3 region has the DNA TGTGCCTGGAGTGCGGGACAGGGGGCATCTGGGAACACTGAAGCTTTCTTT.

The genes are TRBV7-8 and TRBJ1-1; tentatively, D is TRBD1 (5 bases). Germline loops: CDR1 SGHVS, CDR2 FQNEAQ. CDR3 length equals 14 residues. V was shortened by 1 base and J by 3 bases, with 9 bases between the two germline ends. In DNA, the CDR3 is TGTGCCAGCAGCTTAGAGTTAGGGGACACTGAAGCTTTCTTT. It is translated as CASSLELGDTEAFF.

This chain connects TRBV5-6 to TRBJ1-3; possibly TRBD1 for D (6 bases). CDR3 length: 18 amino acids. Trimming shortened V by 7 bases and J by 2 bases, and 25 bases separated the two germline ends. Germline loops: CDR1 SGHDT, CDR2 YYEEEE. CDR3 amino acids: CASGSMTGWAAAGNTIYF. CDR3 sequence (DNA): TGTGCCAGCGGCTCTATGACAGGATGGGCTGCTGCTGGAAACACCATATATTTT.

This sequence joins TRBV6-5 and TRBJ2-1; D not certain. CDR1 is MNHEY and CDR2 is SVGAGI in the germline V gene. Between the trimmed V and J ends, which lost 5 bases and 6 bases, there was a span of 17 bases. The length of the CDR3 is 15 residues. The CDR3 loop reads CASSRRPESTNEQFF. DNA of the CDR3: TGTGCCAGCAGTCGAAGACCGGAGAGCACCAATGAGCAGTTCTTC.